This T cell receptor (beta chain) emerged from a study of blood T cell repertoires in COVID-19 (dated by TCRdb to 2020 to 2021). Broadly, across the study: The collaborator samples originated in the United States, Italy and Spain and spanned the acute and convalescent phases of COVID-19. The prospective study material was composed of cDNA or gDNA derived from T cells, B-cell-depleted T cells, or PBMCs. Deeply sampled blood TCRbeta repertoires from subjects exposed to, actively infected with, or recovered from COVID-19 were included in the dataset. Samples were obtained from the ongoing ImmuneRACE study (first 160 participants) and from about 1,300 subjects provided by 6 global collaborators. The repertoires were made available in a free public database intended to serve as a resource for research on the immune response to SARS-CoV-2. Where available, HLA class I and class II types were obtained from metadata supplied by the sample provider rather than from assay-based typing. Nearly every sample came with metadata listing a de-identified subject ID, COVID-19 status, age in years and sex. What the research found in general, with its limitations: How much clinical and demographic metadata was included differed by source and by participant, and the metadata was provided uncurated.

Remarks on this clone: No antigen is known for it. No base quality information exists; no much larger clone differs at one position.

V loses 2 bases at its end and J loses 6 bases; junction bases beyond the gene matches: 1. Inclusive of the bounding cysteine and phenylalanine, the CDR3 is 12 residues long. Kept here is only the CDR3 DNA, which spans 36 bases and is read in frame from base 1. The CDR1 and CDR2 encoded by the germline V gene (reference sequence) are SGHNT and YYREEE. The collaborating institutions used their own protocols to collect whole blood in K2EDTA tubes. For TCRbeta analysis, collaborators shipped samples in one of three forms: frozen whole blood, isolated PBMCs, or DNA extracted from either of those sample types. The immunoSEQ Assay, a bias-controlled multiplex PCR, was used to amplify TCRbeta CDR3 regions from genomic DNA. Per the original workflow: The number of nucleated cells in each sample was estimated by amplification of reference gene primers within the assay. To quantify the absolute abundance of each unique TCRbeta CDR3 rearrangement, sequence reads were collapsed and filtered. For each sample, productive Simpson clonality was calculated as the square root of Simpson's diversity index over productive rearrangements. TCRdb provides this immuneACCESS table in a form limited to in-frame rearrangements. Some clones are lacking; in checked studies, under half of them reflect an unresolved V gene, and why the rest are absent is not known. V, J and clone size were drawn from that table, and D and trimming were deduced from the DNA. The sample data list about 50,000 clones, and about 80% of these were observed just once. The ten largest clones add up to approximately 20% of the sample.

This receptor chain uses TRBV5-4 and TRBJ1-2, with 7 bases aligning to TRBD1. This TCR derives from a man between 50 and 59 years old with active or convalescent COVID-19. Specimen: peripheral blood. CDR3 region: CASSFGTDGYTF. DNA sequence: TGTGCCAGCAGCTTCGGGACAGATGGCTACACCTTC.